Presented here are 19 T cell receptor beta chains from one specimen sequenced in a study of control samples from healthy donors and cancer patients. Repertoires were generated with immunoSEQ multiplex PCR, while TCRdb's copy carries only in-frame clones and drops some. The sample has around 26,000 clones, approximately 85% seen once. Sequencing used PBMCs. Every receptor here comes from a man aged 55-75 years with colorectal cancer.

The chain employs TRBV12-2 and TRBJ2-7; TRBD2, the table's D call, was not compared with the DNA. TRBV12-2 is a documented pseudogene. The CDR3 has 14 residues. As DNA, the CDR3 is TGTGCAAGTCGCTTCCTACCGGGAAACCACGAGCAGTACGTC. Its translation is CASRFLPGNHEQYV.

The rearrangement joins TRBV14 to TRBJ2-7; 7 positions agree with TRBD1. Germline CDR1 and CDR2: SGHDN and FVKESK. This CDR3 comprises 16 residues. V was clipped by 4 bases and J by 1 base; unmatched bases: 10. The DNA for the CDR3 is TGTGCCAGCAGCCTTCGTCGGACAGGTCATTCCTACGAGCAGTACTTC. Encoded protein: CASSLRRTGHSYEQYF.

The V and J genes are TRBV29-1 and TRBJ1-3; D call uncertain. Trimming shortened V by 1 base and J by 4 bases, and 11 bases separated the two germline ends. CDR3 length: 14 residues. Germline CDR1 is SQVTM and CDR2 is ANQGSEA. The CDR3 DNA is TGCAGCGTTGAAGGCAGCCTCAAAGGAAACACCATATATTTT. Protein sequence: CSVEGSLKGNTIYF.

The gene calls are TRBV7-2 and TRBJ1-1; D is unclear. Per the germline V gene, CDR1 is SGHTA and CDR2 is FQGNSA. The CDR3 spans 16 residues. Trimming pared 2 bases from V and 3 bases from J, leaving 16 bases between. CDR3 loop: CASSLLLAARDTEAFF. For the CDR3, the DNA is TGTGCCAGCAGCTTACTCTTGGCAGCAAGGGACACTGAAGCTTTCTTT.

The chain joins TRBV5-1 to TRBJ2-3; 14 bases map to TRBD2. The CDR3 length is 16 residues. With V trimmed by 4 bases and J by 2 bases, 3 bases remained unmatched. The germline V gene encodes CDR1 SGHRS and CDR2 YFSETQ. The CDR3 sequence: CASSLGLAGVTDTQYF. CDR3 sequence (DNA): TGCGCCAGCAGCCTGGGACTAGCGGGGGTCACAGATACGCAGTATTTT. Using reference TRBV5-1 and TRBJ2-3 for the parts outside the CDR3, the full variable domain is KAGVTQTPRYLIKTRGQQVTLSCSPISGHRSVSWYQQTPGQGLQFLFEYFSETQRNKGNFPGRFSGRQFSNSRSEMNVSTLELGDSALYLCASSLGLAGVTDTQYFGPGTRLTVL.

The sample holds a few counts of this clone. V and J are TRBV7-9 and TRBJ2-3; the D is unclear. The germline V gene has CDR1 SEHNR and CDR2 FQNEAQ (reference sequence). V was trimmed by 8 bases and J by 8 bases, leaving 20 bases between them. This CDR3 has 14 amino acids. CDR3 loop: CASSPGLDGGTQYF. DNA for the CDR3: TGTGCCAGCTCGCCCGGGCTTGACGGCGGTACGCAGTATTTT.

This clone was seen a handful of times. The chain couples TRBV5-8 to TRBJ2-1; D possibly corresponds to TRBD2 (5 bases). Germline V CDR1 and CDR2: SGHTS, YDEGEE. Trimming took 2 bases from V and 6 from J, leaving 12 bases between them. The CDR3 is made up of 14 amino acids. This chain's CDR3 is CASSFRGLVNEQFF. The CDR3 coding sequence is TGTGCCAGCAGCTTCCGGGGATTGGTCAATGAGCAGTTCTTC.

The rearrangement uses TRBV29-1 and TRBJ1-3; 8 nucleotides agree with TRBD1. The germline CDR1 and CDR2 sequences are SQVTM and ANQGSEA. With V trimmed by 7 bases and J by 2 bases, 4 bases remained unmatched. This CDR3 contains 13 residues. Written as DNA, the CDR3 is TGCAGCGCCAGGACAGGGACTGGAAACACCATATATTTT. It translates to CSARTGTGNTIYF.

This clone is termed medium-sized. The CDR3 is CASSVTAYNEQFF. The CDR3 DNA reads TGTGCCAGCAGCGTGACGGCCTACAATGAGCAGTTCTTC. The chain couples TRBV9 to TRBJ2-1, with D unresolved. CDR3 size: 13 residues. V was cut by 2 bases and J by 2 bases, with 5 bases left in between. From germline, CDR1 is SGDLS and CDR2 YYNGEE. The variable domain in full, completed from reference TRBV9 and TRBJ2-1, reads DSGVTQTPKHLITATGQRVTLRCSPRSGDLSVYWYQQSLDQGLQFLIQYYNGEERAKGNILERFSAQQFPDLHSELNLSSLELGDSALYFCASSVTAYNEQFFGPGTRLTVL.

The count of this clone is one. The V gene is TRBV29-1, the J gene TRBJ2-4, with TRBD1 identical over 7 bases. This CDR3 is built from 14 residues. Germline V lookup: CDR1 SQVTM, CDR2 ANQGSEA. V shed 4 bases and J 6 bases; nucleotides not matched to a gene: 9. The CDR3: CSVVGGQPLNIQYF. The CDR3 DNA reads TGCAGCGTTGTAGGGGGACAGCCGTTAAACATTCAGTACTTC.

The J gene is TRBJ2-1, the V gene TRBV20-1; D gene uncertain. V was pared by 3 bases and J by 5 bases, with 8 bases between. Germline values: CDR1 DFQATT, CDR2 SNEGSKA (reference sequence). The CDR3 is 12 amino acids. CDR3 protein: CSASNDDNEQFF. The CDR3 DNA sequence: TGCAGTGCTAGTAATGATGACAATGAGCAGTTCTTC.

The V and J genes are TRBV12-3 or TRBV12-4 and TRBJ1-1; D remains unclear. This CDR3 is 11 amino acids long. The V and J ends lost 5 bases and 6 bases respectively, with 7 bases between them. DNA of the CDR3: TGTGCCAGCAGTCTTGCCTCTGAAGCTTTCTTT. It specifies CASSLASEAFF.

The chain recombines TRBV7-9 with TRBJ2-1; 7 nucleotides align to TRBD2. Germline V gives CDR1 SEHNR, CDR2 FQNEAQ (reference sequence). The CDR3 is made up of 14 amino acids. After removal of 3 bases from V and 9 bases from J, the junction contained 8 bases not matched to a gene. The CDR3 bases are TGTGCCAGCAGCTTCGGGACTATCGGAAGTGAGCAGTTCTTC. Encoded protein: CASSFGTIGSEQFF.

The chain has TRBV5-1 and TRBJ2-5, with D perhaps matching TRBD1 or TRBD2 (5 bases each). Trimming removed 5 bases at V and 1 base at J, with 21 bases between. The CDR3 runs 17 residues. CDR1 is SGHRS, CDR2 YFSETQ, per germline. For the CDR3, the DNA is TGCGCCAGCAGTTCCTTTGGGGGAGTGCGTCTCCAAGAGACCCAGTACTTC. Its translation is CASSSFGGVRLQETQYF.

CDR3 in amino acids: CASSEEASFNTGELFF. The CDR3 DNA is TGTGCCAGCAGTGAAGAGGCCTCTTTCAACACCGGGGAGCTGTTTTTT. The V call is TRBV2, the J call TRBJ2-2; D is unclear. The CDR3 loop spans 16 amino acids. With 1 base removed from V and 2 bases from J, the gap between germline ends came to 11 bases. Per the germline V gene, CDR1 is SNHLY and CDR2 is FYNNEI.

This chain uses TRBV5-1 with TRBJ1-3, with no clear D. The CDR3 contains 14 residues. Germline loops: CDR1 SGHRS, CDR2 YFSETQ. V was cut by 4 bases and J by 2 bases, with 10 bases left in between. The CDR3 nucleotides are TGCGCCAGCAGCCAGTTCAGTCCTGGAAACACCATATATTTT. Its translation: CASSQFSPGNTIYF.

The rearrangement joins TRBV12-5 to TRBJ1-5; D possibly corresponds to TRBD1 (5 bases). Trimming took off 4 bases at V and 10 bases at J, with 8 bases between the two ends. In germline, CDR1 is LGHNT, CDR2 FRNRAP. This CDR3 spans 11 amino acids. The CDR3 region has the DNA TGTGCTAGTGGTTCGGGACCACCCCAGCATTTT. It codes for CASGSGPPQHF.

This clone was observed a single time. The V and J genes are TRBV14 and TRBJ2-5; TRBD2 matches at 8 bases. The CDR3 consists of 14 residues. From germline, CDR1 is SGHDN and CDR2 FVKESK. Losses at the gene ends were 4 bases for V and 6 bases for J; bases not matched to a gene: 7. CDR3 in amino acids: CASSPGLAVQTQYF. CDR3 nucleotides: TGTGCCAGCAGCCCAGGACTAGCAGTACAGACCCAGTACTTC.

The chain joins TRBV4-1 to TRBJ1-2; D is unresolved. This CDR3 region has 16 residues. Germline V gene sequence: CDR1 MGHRA, CDR2 YSYEKL. The V gene lost 3 bases and the J gene lost 3 bases, with 17 bases spanning the gap. The CDR3 bases are TGCGCCAGCAGCCAGTCAAGGTCCGGGTCTCACTATGGCTACACCTTC. Encoded protein: CASSQSRSGSHYGYTF.